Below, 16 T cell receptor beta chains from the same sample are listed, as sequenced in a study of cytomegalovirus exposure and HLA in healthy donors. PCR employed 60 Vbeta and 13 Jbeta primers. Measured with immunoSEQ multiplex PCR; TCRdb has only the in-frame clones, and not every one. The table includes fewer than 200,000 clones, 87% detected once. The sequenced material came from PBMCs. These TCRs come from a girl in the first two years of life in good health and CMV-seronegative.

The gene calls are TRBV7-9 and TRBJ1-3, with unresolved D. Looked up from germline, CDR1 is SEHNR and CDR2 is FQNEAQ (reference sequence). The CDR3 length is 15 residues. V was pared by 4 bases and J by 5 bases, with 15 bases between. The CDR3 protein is CASSSGFLVRNTIYF. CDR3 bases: TGTGCCAGCAGCTCGGGGTTCCTCGTTCGAAACACCATATATTTT.

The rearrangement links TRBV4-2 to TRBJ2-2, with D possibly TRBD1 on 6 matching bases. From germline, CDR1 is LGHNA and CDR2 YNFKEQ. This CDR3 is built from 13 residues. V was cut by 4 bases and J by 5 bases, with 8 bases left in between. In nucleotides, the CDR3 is TGTGCCAGCAGCCCTACAGGGACCGGGGAGCTGTTTTTT. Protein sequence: CASSPTGTGELFF.

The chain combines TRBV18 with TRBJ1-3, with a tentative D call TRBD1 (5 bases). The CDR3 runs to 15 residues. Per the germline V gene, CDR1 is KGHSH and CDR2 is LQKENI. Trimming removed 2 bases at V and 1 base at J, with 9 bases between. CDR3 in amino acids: CASSPNAGSGNTIYF. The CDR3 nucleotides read TGTGCCAGCTCACCAAATGCAGGGTCTGGAAACACCATATATTTT.

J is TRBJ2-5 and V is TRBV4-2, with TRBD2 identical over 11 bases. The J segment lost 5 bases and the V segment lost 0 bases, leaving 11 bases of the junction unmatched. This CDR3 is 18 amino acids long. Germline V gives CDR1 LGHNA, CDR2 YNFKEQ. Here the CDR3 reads CASSQDIIAGGPGETQYF. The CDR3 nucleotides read TGTGCCAGCAGCCAAGATATAATAGCGGGGGGGCCGGGTGAGACCCAGTACTTC.

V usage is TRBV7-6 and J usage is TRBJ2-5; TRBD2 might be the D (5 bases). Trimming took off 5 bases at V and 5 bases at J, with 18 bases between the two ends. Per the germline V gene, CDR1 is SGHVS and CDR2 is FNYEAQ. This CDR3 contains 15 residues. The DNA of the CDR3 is TGTGCCAGCAGCCCCGGACTCCAACCTCGGGAGACCCAGTACTTC. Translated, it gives CASSPGLQPRETQYF.

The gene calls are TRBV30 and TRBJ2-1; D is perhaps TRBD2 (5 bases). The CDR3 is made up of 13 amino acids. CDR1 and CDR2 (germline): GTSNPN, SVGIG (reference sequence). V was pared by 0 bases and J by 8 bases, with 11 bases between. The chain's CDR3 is CAWSVEAVYEQFF. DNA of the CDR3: TGTGCCTGGAGTGTGGAGGCCGTTTATGAGCAGTTCTTC.

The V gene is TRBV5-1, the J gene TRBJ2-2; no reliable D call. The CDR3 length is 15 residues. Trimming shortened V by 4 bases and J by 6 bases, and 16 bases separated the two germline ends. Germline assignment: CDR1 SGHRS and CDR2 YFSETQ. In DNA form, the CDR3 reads TGCGCCAGCAGCCTCGCCGATCCTAGGCCCGGGGAGCTGTTTTTT. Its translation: CASSLADPRPGELFF.

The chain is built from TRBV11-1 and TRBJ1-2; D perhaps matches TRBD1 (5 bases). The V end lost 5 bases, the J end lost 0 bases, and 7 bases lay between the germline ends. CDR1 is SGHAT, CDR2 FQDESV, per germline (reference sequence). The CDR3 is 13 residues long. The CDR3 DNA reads TGTGCCAGCAGCCGGGACTCTAACTATGGCTACACCTTC. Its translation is CASSRDSNYGYTF.

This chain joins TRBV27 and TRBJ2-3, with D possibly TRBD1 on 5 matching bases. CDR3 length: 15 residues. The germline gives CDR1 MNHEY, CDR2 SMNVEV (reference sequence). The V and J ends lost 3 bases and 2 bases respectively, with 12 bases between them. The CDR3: CASSFGASFTDTQYF. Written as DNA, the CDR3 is TGTGCCAGCAGTTTTGGGGCCAGCTTCACAGATACGCAGTATTTT.

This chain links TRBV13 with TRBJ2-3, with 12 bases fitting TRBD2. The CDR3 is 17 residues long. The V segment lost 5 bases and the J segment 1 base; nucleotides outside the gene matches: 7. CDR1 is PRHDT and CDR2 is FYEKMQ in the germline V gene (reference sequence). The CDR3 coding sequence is TGTGCCAGCAGCCCAGGCACTAGCGGGAGGCGCACAGATACGCAGTATTTT. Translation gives CASSPGTSGRRTDTQYF.

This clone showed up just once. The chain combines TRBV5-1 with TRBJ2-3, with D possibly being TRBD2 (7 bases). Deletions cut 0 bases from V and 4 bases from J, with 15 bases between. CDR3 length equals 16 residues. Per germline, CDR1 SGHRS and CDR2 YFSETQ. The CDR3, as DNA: TGCGCCAGCAGCTTGGTCGGCGGGGGCTCTCCAGATACGCAGTATTTT. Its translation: CASSLVGGGSPDTQYF.

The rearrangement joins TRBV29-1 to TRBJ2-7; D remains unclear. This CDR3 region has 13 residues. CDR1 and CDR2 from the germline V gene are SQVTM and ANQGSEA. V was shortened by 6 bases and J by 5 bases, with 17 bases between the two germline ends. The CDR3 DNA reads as TGCAGCGTGGTACCGGGTCCCCAAAACGAGCAGTACTTC. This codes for CSVVPGPQNEQYF.

The CDR3 spells CASSLFVGSSYNEQFF. The CDR3 DNA reads as TGTGCCAGCAGCTTATTCGTTGGGAGCTCCTACAATGAGCAGTTCTTC. The chain couples TRBV7-8 to TRBJ2-1, with a tentative D call TRBD2 (5 bases). The germline gives CDR1 SGHVS, CDR2 FQNEAQ. The CDR3 contains 16 residues. Trimming pared 2 bases from V and 0 bases from J, leaving 11 bases between.

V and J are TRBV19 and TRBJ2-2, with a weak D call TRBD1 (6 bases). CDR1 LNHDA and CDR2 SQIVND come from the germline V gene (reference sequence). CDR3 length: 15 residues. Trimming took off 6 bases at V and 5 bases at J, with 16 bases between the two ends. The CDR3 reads CASSREITGTGELFF. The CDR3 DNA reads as TGTGCCAGTAGCCGGGAAATAACAGGGACCGGGGAGCTGTTTTTT.

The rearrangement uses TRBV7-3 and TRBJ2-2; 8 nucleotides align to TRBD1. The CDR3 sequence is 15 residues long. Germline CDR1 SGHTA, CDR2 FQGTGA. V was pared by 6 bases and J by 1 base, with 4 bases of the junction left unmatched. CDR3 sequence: CASSPGTGNTGELFF. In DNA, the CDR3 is TGTGCCAGCAGTCCCGGGACAGGGAACACCGGGGAGCTGTTTTTT.

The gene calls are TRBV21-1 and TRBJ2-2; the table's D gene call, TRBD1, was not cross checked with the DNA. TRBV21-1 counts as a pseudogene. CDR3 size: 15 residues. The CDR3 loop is CASEGTAPNTGELFF. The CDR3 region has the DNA TGTGCCAGCGAGGGGACAGCACCAAACACCGGGGAGCTGTTTTTT.